The entry below gives a single T cell receptor beta chain sequence along with its context. This sample is drawn from a study of untreated major depressive disorder. The ends were cut back, 5 bases at V and 2 bases at J, with 19 bases in the middle. This CDR3 is 16 amino acids long. From germline, CDR1 is SGHNT and CDR2 YENEEA. Assay used: immunoSEQ multiplex PCR; TCRdb lists only in-frame clones, some missing. The table shows tens of thousands of clones, with about 90% occurring only once. Sequences were obtained from CD4+ T cells from PBMCs. This chain uses TRBV11-3 with TRBJ2-7; a possible D gene is TRBD2 (6 bases). This sequence was found in a woman under 40 in good health. CDR3 DNA sequence: TGTGCCAGCAGCCCCCTCCGACCCCGGAGGGCCTACGAGCAGTACTTC. Protein sequence: CASSPLRPRRAYEQYF.